Detailed here is one TCR beta chain. This specimen comes from a study of T cells expressing NK-cell markers. Scientists made TCR beta cDNA using 5'RACE template switching with UMIs. Each CDR3 protein gets one entry in TCRdb, which reprocessed the 5' RACE reads and gives no DNA. Its table lists 550,000 to 600,000 distinct CDR3 sequences. Germline lookup yields CDR1 DFQATT and CDR2 SNEGSKA (reference sequence). The CDR3 totals 13 residues. The receptor's source is a man between 18 and 29 years old in good health. The sequencing input was blood T cells: a sorted CD56 or NKG2C T cell subset, CD4+ or CD8+ T cells, or bulk PBMC T cells (not recorded which). The V gene is TRBV20-1, the J gene TRBJ2-7; with no DNA, the TCRdb D assignment of TRBD2 cannot be verified. The CDR3 spells CSALLAGEGEQYF.